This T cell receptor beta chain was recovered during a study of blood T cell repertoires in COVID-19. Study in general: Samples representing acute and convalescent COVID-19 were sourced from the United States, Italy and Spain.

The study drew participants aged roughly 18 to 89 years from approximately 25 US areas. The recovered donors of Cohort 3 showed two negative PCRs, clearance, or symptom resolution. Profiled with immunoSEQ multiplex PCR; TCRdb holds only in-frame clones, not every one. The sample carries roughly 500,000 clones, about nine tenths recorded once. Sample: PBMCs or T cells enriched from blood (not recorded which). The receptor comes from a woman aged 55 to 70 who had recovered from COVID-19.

CDR3 bases: TGTGCCAGCAGTTACATAGGACAGGGGGCGGCGGATGGCTACACCTTC. Protein sequence: CASSYIGQGAADGYTF. The J gene is TRBJ1-2, the V gene TRBV6-5, with 11 bases identical to TRBD1. Germline-derived CDR1 and CDR2 are MNHEY and SVGAGI. With 2 bases clipped from V and 6 bases from J, the junction kept 8 bases outside the gene matches. The CDR3 is 16 residues long.